The text below deals with one T cell receptor (beta chain). This specimen comes from a study of blood T cell repertoires in COVID-19. On the study more broadly: Whether acute or convalescent, the COVID-19 samples came from the United States, Italy and Spain. PBMCs, B-cell-depleted T cells, or T cells provided the cDNA or gDNA that made up the material.

V was cut by 2 bases and J by 4 bases, with 13 bases left in between. The V gene's germline CDR1 is MGHRA and CDR2 YSYEKL. This CDR3 has 15 amino acids. How the authors handled the data: Amplifying reference gene primers gave estimates of nucleated cell counts. Method: immunoSEQ multiplex PCR; TCRdb's copy keeps in-frame clones and lacks some. The D gene and trimming were derived from the DNA, and the V and J assignments and clone size from that table. The repertoire holds hundreds of thousands of clones, with approximately 80% as singletons. The specimen was peripheral blood. The gene calls are TRBV4-1 and TRBJ2-3; D is possibly TRBD2 (5 bases). This TCR was sampled from a woman in her 70s with acute or convalescent COVID-19. This CDR3 is CASSQQPSIADTQYF. The DNA for the CDR3 is TGCGCCAGCAGCCAACAGCCTAGCATTGCAGATACGCAGTATTTT.